The clone carrying this T cell receptor (beta chain) was seen once. Both 60 Vbeta primers and 13 Jbeta primers went into the PCR. The method was immunoSEQ multiplex PCR; TCRdb's version includes in-frame clones alone and lacks a portion of them. Altogether roughly 200,000 clones are present, 80% being singletons, with the ten largest covering around 6%. The sample comes from a study of cytomegalovirus exposure and HLA in healthy donors. The CDR3 covers 17 residues. The ends lost 0 bases at V and 3 bases at J; junction bases unmatched: 8. Germline V gene data show CDR1 as ENHRY and CDR2 as SYGVKD. The origin of this receptor is a middle-aged man in good health and CMV-seronegative. V usage is TRBV10-3 and J usage is TRBJ1-1, with 9 bases aligning to TRBD1. Sequenced input: PBMCs. In DNA, the CDR3 is TGTGCCATCAGTGAGTCGACAGGGGGAAGAGGGTACACTGAAGCTTTCTTT. Its protein product is CAISESTGGRGYTEAFF.